These 14 T cell receptor beta chains share one sample of origin, sequenced in a study of Ad26.COV2.S vaccination and SARS-CoV-2 variants (dated by TCRdb to the early 2020s). The meaning of the sample's treatment or condition label: some 20 received Ad26.COV2.S at low or high dose, single or two shots; 5 received placebo; per-sample allocation not given. Repertoires of vaccine and placebo recipients were sequenced from samples taken on day 63 after the first injection. The library was made by the immunoSEQ multiplex PCR assay. TCRdb provides this immuneACCESS table in a form limited to in-frame rearrangements. Some clones are lacking; in checked studies, under half of them reflect an unresolved V gene, and why the rest are absent is not known. The sample records over 450,000 clones, 80% to 90% of which are singletons. Approximately 1.7% of the sample is taken by the ten largest. Here the sequenced sample was peripheral blood, taken in a trial of Ad26.COV2.S vaccine versus placebo. The receptor set was obtained from a person between 18 and 60 years old who received the Ad26.COV2.S COVID-19 vaccine or a placebo.

On this clone: A far larger clone is one nucleotide away, so this likely arose from a read error. This sequence joins TRBV5-4 and TRBJ2-7; D gene ambiguous. The CDR3 length is 11 residues. V gave up 3 bases and J gave up 3 bases, with 4 bases separating them. The germline V gene encodes CDR1 SGHNT and CDR2 YYREEE (reference sequence). CDR3 sequence (DNA): TGTGCCAGCAGCTCCTACTACGAGCAGTACTTC. Translated: CASSSYYEQYF.

The chain joins TRBV13 to TRBJ2-1, with TRBD2 identical over 7 bases. V dropped 3 bases and J dropped 9; count of bases not matched to a gene: 14. The CDR3 has 16 amino acids. Germline V gives CDR1 PRHDT, CDR2 FYEKMQ (reference sequence). CDR3 in DNA: TGTGCCAGCAGCTTTCGGGGTCGCGGGGGTGTTGGTGAGCAGTTCTTC. This translates into CASSFRGRGGVGEQFF.

The chain recombines TRBV6-6 with TRBJ2-5; 7 nucleotides agree with TRBD1. From germline, CDR1 is MNHNY and CDR2 SVGAGI (reference sequence). J gave up 5 bases and V 7 bases, and 13 bases lay outside the gene matches. This CDR3 contains 15 residues. The CDR3 region is CASIRRQGWGETQYF. The CDR3 DNA reads as TGTGCCAGCATTAGGAGACAGGGATGGGGTGAGACCCAGTACTTC.

The genes are TRBV24-1 and TRBJ2-1; 8 nucleotides match TRBD2. Germline trimming cut 2 bases from V and 2 bases from J; bases unmatched to any gene: 4. The CDR3 covers 16 residues. CDR1 and CDR2 from the germline V gene are KGHDR and SFDVKD. In DNA, the CDR3 is TGTGCCACCAGTGATTCAATAGCGGGAACCTACAATGAGCAGTTCTTC. It is translated as CATSDSIAGTYNEQFF.

The chain carries TRBV18 and TRBJ1-2; possibly TRBD1 for D (5 bases). From germline, CDR1 is KGHSH and CDR2 LQKENI. V was clipped by 5 bases and J by 2 bases, with 21 bases between them. The CDR3 is 17 amino acids. The CDR3 DNA sequence: TGTGCCAGCTCAGCTCAGGCGGTCGGGGCCTTCAACTATGGCTACACCTTC. Translation: CASSAQAVGAFNYGYTF.

The chain couples TRBV4-1 to TRBJ1-2; perhaps TRBD1 as D (5 bases). Germline V gives CDR1 MGHRA, CDR2 YSYEKL. V lost 0 bases, J lost 3 bases, and 17 bases lay in between. The CDR3 length is 17 residues. The CDR3 sequence is CASSQDQNPRTYYGYTF. The CDR3 DNA sequence: TGCGCCAGCAGCCAAGATCAGAATCCCCGGACATACTATGGCTACACCTTC.

The rearrangement links TRBV4-3 to TRBJ1-2, with D uncertain. Germline V gene data show CDR1 as LGHNA and CDR2 as YSLEER. Between the trimmed V and J ends, which lost 0 bases and 2 bases, there was a span of 10 bases. The CDR3 totals 15 residues. The CDR3 bases are TGCGCCAGCAGCCAAGACCCCCCGGCGAACTATGGCTACACCTTC. This codes for CASSQDPPANYGYTF.

This clone was seen a single time. The J gene is TRBJ2-3, the V gene TRBV20-1; no firm D call. The V gene's germline CDR1 is DFQATT and CDR2 SNEGSKA (reference sequence). The CDR3 loop spans 11 amino acids. Deletions cut 3 bases from V and 6 bases from J, with 7 bases between. CDR3 sequence: CSASRSDTQYF. CDR3 DNA: TGCAGTGCTAGTAGGTCGGATACGCAGTATTTT.

The gene calls are TRBV6-1 and TRBJ1-5; D uncertain. Trimming left V 1 base short and J 2 bases short, with 6 bases between. This CDR3 region has 14 residues. In germline, CDR1 is MNHNS, CDR2 SASEGT. CDR3 in DNA: TGTGCCAGCAGTGAAGTAGGAGGCAATCAGCCCCAGCATTTT. Protein: CASSEVGGNQPQHF.

The chain links TRBV18 to TRBJ2-7; TRBD1 is a possible D gene (6 bases). This CDR3 has 13 amino acids. CDR1 and CDR2 from the germline V gene are KGHSH and LQKENI. V shed 4 bases and J shed 1 base, with 8 bases lying between them. CDR3: CASSRGQSYEQYF. CDR3 in DNA: TGTGCCAGCTCACGTGGACAGTCCTACGAGCAGTACTTC. The full variable domain, in which reference TRBV18 and TRBJ2-7 provide the parts outside the CDR3, is NAGVMQNPRHLVRRRGQEARLRCSPMKGHSHVYWYRQLPEEGLKFMVYLQKENIIDESGMPKERFSAEFPKEGPSILRIQQVVRGDSAAYFCASSRGQSYEQYFGPGTRLTVT.

The chain is built from TRBV11-2 and TRBJ2-5, with a possible D match to TRBD2 (5 bases). From germline, CDR1 is SGHAT and CDR2 FQNNGV. V lost 2 bases to trimming and J lost 1 base, with 8 bases between them. The length of the CDR3 is 14 residues. CDR3 in amino acids: CASSLNAGQETQYF. Here the CDR3 DNA reads TGTGCCAGCAGCTTAAATGCGGGCCAAGAGACCCAGTACTTC.

The count of this clone is one. This rearrangement joins TRBV3-1 (or the pseudogene TRBV3-2) to TRBJ1-5; unclear D gene. The V end was cut by 4 bases, the J end by 5 bases, with 12 bases between. Looked up from germline, CDR1 is LGHDT and CDR2 is YNNKEL (reference sequence). CDR3 length: 14 amino acids. The CDR3 spells CASSPQGSYQPQHF. CDR3 DNA sequence: TGTGCCAGCAGCCCACAAGGTTCCTATCAGCCCCAGCATTTT.

The V and J genes are TRBV15 and TRBJ2-3; the D gene could be TRBD1 or TRBD2 (5 bases each). The germline V and J ends were trimmed by 3 bases and 6 bases, with 19 bases remaining between them. Germline-derived CDR1 and CDR2 are LNHNV and YYDKDF (reference sequence). The CDR3 spans 16 residues. The CDR3 sequence is CATSRGFKGRADTQYF. CDR3 nucleotides: TGTGCCACCAGCAGGGGCTTCAAGGGGCGGGCGGATACGCAGTATTTT.

The rearrangement uses TRBV19 and TRBJ2-1; 9 bases agree with TRBD1. The CDR3 sequence is 16 residues long. In germline, CDR1 is LNHDA, CDR2 SQIVND (reference sequence). V lost 3 bases and J lost 7; bases outside the gene matches: 10. In nucleotides, the CDR3 is TGTGCCAGTAGTATGACCGGGACAGGGATTCGAAATGAGCAGTTCTTC. Translated: CASSMTGTGIRNEQFF. The variable domain in full, completed from reference TRBV19 and TRBJ2-1, reads DGGITQSPKYLFRKEGQNVTLSCEQNLNHDAMYWYRQDPGQGLRLIYYSQIVNDFQKGDIAEGYSVSREKKESFPLTVTSAQKNPTAFYLCASSMTGTGIRNEQFFGPGTRLTVL.